This T cell receptor (beta chain) came from a study of siplizumab effects on memory and regulatory T cells. Of note for this clone: No antigen is known for it.

Findings and limits, study-wide: Assignment to unstimulated subsets succeeded for only a minor fraction of the alloreactive clones.

Some clones are missing from TCRdb's copy, which holds only in-frame ones; the method was immunoSEQ multiplex PCR. The table has more than 85,000 clones, 93% seen once. This CDR3 has 14 residues. Germline loops: CDR1 SEHNR, CDR2 FQNEAQ (reference sequence). Trimming at V came to 4 bases and at J to 7 bases, leaving 4 bases not matched to a gene. Sequencing input: CD4+ T cells sorted from blood. The rearrangement links TRBV7-9 to TRBJ2-2, with 9 bases fitting TRBD2. The receptor was derived from a human donor in good health. CDR3 sequence (DNA): TGTGCCAGCAGCTCGGGACTAGCCGACGGGGAGCTGTTTTTT. The encoded protein is CASSSGLADGELFF.